Presented here are 13 T cell receptor beta chains from one specimen sequenced in a study of cytomegalovirus exposure and HLA in healthy donors (dated by TCRdb to the late 2010s). Libraries came from the immunoSEQ multiplex PCR assay. For the multiplex PCR, a mixture combining 60 forward primers for TCR Vbeta segments and 13 reverse primers for TCR Jbeta segments was used. TCRdb obtained this table from immuneACCESS and retained in-frame rearrangements with V and J assigned. These tables miss some clones; where compared with another copy, unresolved V genes account for less than half of the shortfall, and the remainder is unexplained. This sample comprises about 60,000 clones, around 80% of them detected only once. Approximately 4.2% of the sample is in the top ten clones. Sample: PBMCs. These receptors all stem from a woman aged 25 to 39 in good health and CMV-seronegative.

V gene TRBV5-1 combines with J gene TRBJ2-5; D is perhaps TRBD2 (5 bases). The CDR3 is 12 amino acids. Trimming removed 5 bases at V and 2 bases at J, with 7 bases between. Germline CDR1 reads SGHRS; CDR2 reads YFSETQ. CDR3 sequence reads: CASRRRQETQYF. The CDR3 DNA reads TGCGCCAGCAGAAGGAGGCAAGAGACCCAGTACTTC.

This chain connects TRBV2 to TRBJ1-1; 9 bases line up with TRBD1. The CDR3 extends over 14 amino acids. Germline V CDR1 and CDR2: SNHLY, FYNNEI. The J segment lost 6 bases and the V segment lost 6 bases, leaving 8 bases of the junction unmatched. CDR3 sequence: CASRDDRGKAEAFF. CDR3 nucleotide sequence: TGTGCCAGCAGGGACGACAGGGGGAAGGCTGAAGCTTTCTTT.

This rearrangement joins TRBV6-5 to TRBJ1-1, with D maybe TRBD1 (5 bases). The CDR3 length is 12 residues. Per the germline V gene, CDR1 is MNHEY and CDR2 is SVGAGI. With 5 bases removed from V and 8 bases from J, the gap between germline ends came to 12 bases. CDR3 DNA: TGTGCCAGCAGTCCTGACGGGGGAGAAGCTTTCTTT. Protein: CASSPDGGEAFF.

The chain couples TRBV4-1 to TRBJ2-4, with 10 bases aligning to TRBD2. The germline V gene encodes CDR1 MGHRA and CDR2 YSYEKL. V was clipped by 0 bases and J by 3 bases; unmatched bases: 14. The CDR3 consists of 20 residues. The CDR3 nucleotides read TGCGCCAGCAGCCAAGATCCTCGACTAGCGGGTGCGAAAAACAAAAACATTCAGTACTTC. Protein sequence: CASSQDPRLAGAKNKNIQYF.

This chain joins TRBV5-4 and TRBJ2-7; 7 positions agree with TRBD2. Germline V gene lookup returns CDR1 SGHNT and CDR2 YYREEE (reference sequence). CDR3 length: 20 residues. V lost 4 bases, J lost 1 base, and 23 bases stayed unmatched. DNA of the CDR3: TGTGCCAGCAGCCCCCTGATTGGGGCGGGAGTACCGCCGCGATCCTACGAGCAGTACTTC. This gives the protein CASSPLIGAGVPPRSYEQYF. Complete variable domain (other parts from reference TRBV5-4 and TRBJ2-7): ETGVTQSPTHLIKTRGQQVTLRCSSQSGHNTVSWYQQALGQGPQFIFQYYREEENGRGNFPPRFSGLQFPNYSSELNVNALELDDSALYLCASSPLIGAGVPPRSYEQYFGPGTRLTVT.

V is TRBV4-1 and J is TRBJ2-7, with 10 nucleotides matching TRBD2. The trim removed 0 bases at V and 2 bases at J, leaving 7 bases unmatched. The CDR3 is 17 amino acids. Per the germline V gene, CDR1 is MGHRA and CDR2 is YSYEKL. The CDR3 region has the DNA TGCGCCAGCAGCCAAGATCTACCTAGCGGGGGCCCCTACGAGCAGTACTTC. Protein product: CASSQDLPSGGPYEQYF.

This chain connects TRBV6-5 to TRBJ1-2; D is perhaps TRBD1 (5 bases). The CDR3 loop spans 15 amino acids. Germline loops: CDR1 MNHEY, CDR2 SVGAGI. The germline V and J ends were trimmed by 6 bases and 2 bases, with 16 bases remaining between them. The CDR3 spells CASRQDRGFNYGYTF. The CDR3 DNA follows: TGTGCCAGCAGGCAGGACCGGGGGTTCAACTATGGCTACACCTTC.

Only one count was recorded for this clone. The chain uses TRBV6-1 and TRBJ1-6, with 9 bases lining up with TRBD1. Trimming cost V 7 bases and J 10 bases; bases outside gene matches: 8. CDR1 and CDR2 from the germline V gene are MNHNS and SASEGT. The CDR3 totals 14 residues. The CDR3 protein is CASIRTGEGSPLHF. The DNA for the CDR3 is TGTGCCAGCATTAGGACAGGGGAGGGATCACCCCTCCACTTT.

The table lists this clone with a count of one. V and J are TRBV19 and TRBJ1-5, with D unresolved. Trimming took 3 bases from V and 0 from J, leaving 21 bases between them. The CDR3 loop spans 19 amino acids. Germline V gene lookup returns CDR1 LNHDA and CDR2 SQIVND (reference sequence). CDR3 in amino acids: CASSMPCSWALCSNQPQHF. The CDR3 nucleotides are TGTGCCAGTAGTATGCCTTGTAGTTGGGCACTGTGTAGCAATCAGCCCCAGCATTTT.

The CDR3 loop reads CASSSTSVNTGELFF. CDR3 in DNA: TGTGCCAGCAGCTCGACTAGCGTAAACACCGGGGAGCTGTTTTTT. The genes are TRBV7-2 and TRBJ2-2; 8 positions agree with TRBD2. J was trimmed by 2 bases and V by 4 bases; bases with no gene match: 3. The CDR3 is made up of 15 amino acids. CDR1 SGHTA and CDR2 FQGNSA come from the germline V gene.

The CDR3 nucleotides read TGTGCCAGCAGGGTTGGGGGCGCGGGTGAAAAACTGTTTTTT. As protein: CASRVGGAGEKLFF. This chain joins TRBV6-1 and TRBJ1-4; maybe TRBD1 (6 bases). Germline CDR1 and CDR2: MNHNS and SASEGT. The CDR3 has 14 amino acids. Deletions cut 6 bases from V and 7 bases from J, with 15 bases between.

The chain links TRBV28 to TRBJ1-1, with unresolved D. The CDR3 has 13 amino acids. V was trimmed by 2 bases and J by 8 bases, leaving 12 bases between them. Germline V gene lookup returns CDR1 MDHEN and CDR2 SYDVKM. The CDR3 sequence: CASSLEAQREAFF. The DNA for the CDR3 is TGTGCCAGCAGTTTAGAGGCCCAGCGAGAAGCTTTCTTT.

This chain links TRBV28 with TRBJ1-2, with a tentative D call TRBD1 (5 bases). V was shortened by 1 base and J by 7 bases, with 16 bases between the two germline ends. The CDR3 has 15 residues. Germline CDR1 reads MDHEN; CDR2 reads SYDVKM. The CDR3: CASSLSGRGEAGYTF. The CDR3 DNA sequence: TGTGCCAGCAGTTTATCGGGGCGGGGGGAGGCTGGCTACACCTTC.